The sequence of this T cell receptor beta chain was determined in a study of identical twins. This clonotype came up a few times. TCRdb re-called the 5' RACE reads with MiXCR, one entry per CDR3 protein. The table lists 600,000 to 700,000 distinct CDR3 sequences, around 20% of them singletons. Germline V gene lookup returns CDR1 SGHTA and CDR2 FQGTGA. The CDR3 runs 15 residues. V was clipped by 8 bases and J by 5 bases, with 21 bases between them. Separately, the same data were catalogued under a study of T cells expressing NK-cell markers. As that report states: Dominant NKG2C+ clonotypes were found to form roughly 1.0-7.0% of CD8+ T cells in about 6 donors.

The sequence came from a woman aged 18-29 years in good health. The specimen was PBMCs. The chain recombines TRBV7-3 with TRBJ2-5; D uncertain. The CDR3 nucleotides are TGTGCCAGCCAAGAGACACCCCTCCCCGGGGAGACCCAGTACTTC. It translates to CASQETPLPGETQYF.